This T cell receptor beta chain appears in the sequencing data of a study of blood T cell repertoires in COVID-19 (dated by TCRdb to the early 2020s). In terms of the full investigation: The collaborator samples originated in the United States, Italy and Spain and spanned the acute and convalescent phases of COVID-19. The prospective study material was composed of cDNA or gDNA derived from T cells, B-cell-depleted T cells, or PBMCs. The repertoires were released in a freely available public database intended as a resource for research on the immune response to SARS-CoV-2. A de-identified subject ID, COVID-19 status, age in years and sex were almost always included in the sample metadata. Where HLA class I and class II types were available, the types were taken from metadata supplied by the sample provider, not from assay-based typing. Deeply sampled blood TCRbeta repertoires from subjects exposed to, actively infected with, or recovered from COVID-19 were included in the dataset. The samples were drawn from two sources: the first 160 participants of the ongoing ImmuneRACE study, and 1,200 or so subjects contributed by 6 global collaborators. Study-level results and caveats: Clinical and demographic metadata were provided uncurated, with the amount varying by source and participant.

V loses 4 bases at its end and J loses 2 bases; junction bases beyond the gene matches: 6. The germline V gene specifies LGHNA as CDR1 and YNFKEQ as CDR2. Including cysteine and phenylalanine, the CDR3 has 15 amino acids. Only the CDR3 portion is preserved as DNA: 45 bases, with reading frame beginning at the first base. TCRbeta CDR3 regions were amplified from genomic DNA by means of the immunoSEQ Assay, a bias-controlled multiplex PCR. From the authors' description of their analysis: The number of nucleated cells in each sample was estimated by amplification of reference gene primers within the assay. Sequence reads were collapsed and filtered to measure the absolute abundance of every unique TCRbeta CDR3 rearrangement. For each sample, productive Simpson clonality was calculated as the square root of Simpson's diversity index across productive rearrangements. TCRdb carries this immuneACCESS record with in-frame sequences only. Its versions omit some clonotypes, under half of them owing to an unresolved V gene in the studies checked, with the rest unexplained. V, J and clone size are taken as reported in that table, and D and trimming were inferred from the DNA itself. Present in this sample are about 50,000 clones, over 80% of which were seen just once. The ten most abundant clones make up over 9.5% of the sample.

Worth noting for this clone: It has no known antigen specificity. Per-base qualities were not stored, and no clone one base away is much larger.

The collaborating institutions used their own protocols to collect whole blood in K2EDTA tubes. For TCRbeta analysis, collaborators shipped samples as frozen whole blood, isolated PBMCs, or DNA extracted from either of those sample types. This sequence was found in a human donor in a cohort sampled during active COVID-19. Sample: peripheral blood. In this chain, TRBV4-2 is recombined with TRBJ2-5; a stretch of 8 junction bases matches TRBD2. The sequenced DNA is TGTGCCAGCAGCCCAGCGGGGGAACAACAAGAGACCCAGTACTTC. Translated, this gives CASSPAGEQQETQYF.